These 27 T cell receptor beta chains originate from one sample sequenced in a study of neurological immune-mediated disorders. TCRdb reanalysed the 5' RACE reads using MiXCR and keeps one entry per CDR3 protein. The data hold about 50,000 distinct CDR3 sequences, with approximately 16% observed a single time. The sample comprised PBMCs. These receptors were taken from a man aged 55-75 years in good health.

This clonotype rates as medium-sized. The gene calls are TRBV5-1 and TRBJ2-5; TRBD2 agrees at 11 bases. CDR3 length: 15 amino acids. V trimming: 1 base; J trimming: 4 bases; junction bases outside the gene matches: 3. Germline lookup yields CDR1 SGHRS and CDR2 YFSETQ. The CDR3 DNA is TGCGCCAGCAGCTTGACTAGCGGGAGACGAGAGACCCAGTACTTC. Encoded protein: CASSLTSGRRETQYF.

This sequence joins TRBV20-1 and TRBJ1-2; tentatively, D is TRBD1 (5 bases). CDR1 and CDR2 from the germline V gene are DFQATT and SNEGSKA (reference sequence). There are 15 residues in the CDR3. V lost 8 bases, J lost 0 bases, and 19 bases lay in between. CDR3 sequence reads: CSTSTAGGANYGYTF. DNA of the CDR3: TGCAGTACTTCCACCGCTGGGGGAGCTAACTATGGCTACACCTTC.

This clonotype was observed many times. The gene calls are TRBV5-1 and TRBJ2-5; tentative D call: TRBD2 (5 bases). Germline loops: CDR1 SGHRS, CDR2 YFSETQ. CDR3 length: 17 residues. Between the trimmed V and J ends, which lost 3 bases and 2 bases, there was a span of 20 bases. CDR3 amino acids: CASSSRGLGRQQETQYF. CDR3 nucleotide sequence: TGCGCCAGCAGCTCCCGGGGATTAGGACGCCAGCAAGAGACCCAGTACTTC.

This clonotype was picked up many times. The chain recombines TRBV27 with TRBJ2-7, with TRBD1 matching 7 bases. The CDR3 has 14 amino acids. V dropped 8 bases and J dropped 0; count of bases not matched to a gene: 7. Looked up from germline, CDR1 is MNHEY and CDR2 is SMNVEV (reference sequence). The DNA of the CDR3 is TGTGCCAGCCGCCCCGGGACAGTCTCCTACGAGCAGTACTTC. Amino acids: CASRPGTVSYEQYF.

This clonotype was seen repeatedly, ten times or more. The chain uses TRBV11-1 and TRBJ2-2, with 11 bases that match TRBD1. The CDR3 has 16 residues. The germline V gene encodes CDR1 SGHAT and CDR2 FQDESV (reference sequence). V trimming: 6 bases; J trimming: 7 bases; junction bases outside the gene matches: 10. DNA of the CDR3: TGTGCCAGCAGACCATCAGGACAGGGGGCGAGCGGGGAGCTGTTTTTT. It yields the protein CASRPSGQGASGELFF. The full variable domain, rest sourced from reference TRBV11-1 and TRBJ2-2, is EAEVAQSPRYKITEKSQAVAFWCDPISGHATLYWYRQILGQGPELLVQFQDESVVDDSQLPKDRFSAERLKGVDSTLKIQPAELGDSAMYLCASRPSGQGASGELFFGEGSRLTVL.

This clonotype was recorded many times. The chain carries TRBV7-8 and TRBJ1-1; TRBD1 agrees at 7 bases. This CDR3 is 15 amino acids long. Germline trimming cut 1 base from V and 4 bases from J; bases unmatched to any gene: 6. Germline V gives CDR1 SGHVS, CDR2 FQNEAQ. The CDR3 protein is CASSLVSAGGTEAFF. Written as DNA, the CDR3 is TGTGCCAGCAGCTTAGTTTCCGCAGGGGGCACTGAAGCTTTCTTT.

This clonotype came up many times. The V and J genes are TRBV7-9 and TRBJ2-5; TRBD1 is a possible D gene (5 bases). V lost 1 base to trimming and J lost 1 base, with 16 bases between them. The CDR3 extends over 17 amino acids. Germline-derived CDR1 and CDR2 are SEHNR and FQNEAQ (reference sequence). The CDR3 reads CASSLGRQGLIQETQYF. The CDR3 region has the DNA TGTGCCAGCAGCTTAGGCCGGCAGGGTTTAATCCAAGAGACCCAGTACTTC.

This clonotype was observed at least ten times. The chain has TRBV29-1 and TRBJ1-3; D is undetermined. The CDR3 spans 13 residues. Deletions cut 5 bases from V and 0 bases from J, with 8 bases between. Germline V gives CDR1 SQVTM, CDR2 ANQGSEA. The CDR3 sequence: CSVTTNSGNTIYF. Written as DNA, the CDR3 is TGCAGCGTTACGACCAACTCTGGAAACACCATATATTTT.

The table lists this clonotype with a count of one. This rearrangement joins TRBV30 to TRBJ1-2; D remains ambiguous. Trimming cost V 2 bases and J 6 bases, with 4 bases left between them. Germline values: CDR1 GTSNPN, CDR2 SVGIG (reference sequence). There are 10 residues in the CDR3. The DNA for the CDR3 is TGTGCCTGGAGTCAAGATGGCTACACCTTC. It is translated as CAWSQDGYTF.

This clonotype was seen many times. The rearrangement joins TRBV7-3 to TRBJ1-5; 7 bases agree with TRBD1. V lost 6 bases to trimming and J lost 5 bases; unmatched junction nucleotides: 4. Germline V gene sequence: CDR1 SGHTA, CDR2 FQGTGA. The CDR3 extends over 13 amino acids. This CDR3 is CASSLTGDQPQHF. The CDR3 nucleotides are TGTGCCAGCAGTCTCACAGGGGATCAGCCCCAGCATTTT.

This clonotype was found once. A much larger clone is a single base away; this may be a read error. The CDR3 reads CASSPQTEQETQYF. CDR3 bases: TGTGCCAGCAGCCCCCAGACGGAGCAAGAGACCCAGTACTTC. The chain uses TRBV5-5 and TRBJ2-5; D is uncertain. V was shortened by 4 bases and J by 2 bases, with 12 bases between the two germline ends. From germline, CDR1 is SGHKS and CDR2 YYEKEE (reference sequence). The CDR3 is 14 residues long.

In this sample, this clonotype turned up many times. The chain joins TRBV18 to TRBJ1-2; 8 nucleotides agree with TRBD1. The CDR3 has 15 residues. V was clipped by 6 bases and J by 4 bases; unmatched bases: 10. Germline-derived CDR1 and CDR2 are KGHSH and LQKENI. CDR3 sequence: CASSPDRDWPYGYTF. The CDR3 coding sequence is TGTGCCAGCTCTCCGGACAGGGATTGGCCCTATGGCTACACCTTC.

This clonotype appeared many times. This sequence joins TRBV2 and TRBJ2-3; unclear D gene. Germline loops: CDR1 SNHLY, CDR2 FYNNEI. CDR3 length equals 14 residues. Trimming took 8 bases from V and 2 from J, leaving 14 bases between them. The CDR3 bases are TGTGCCAGCGCCCCCGACTTGTACACAGATACGCAGTATTTT. Residues: CASAPDLYTDTQYF.

This clonotype was recorded at least ten times. The CDR3 region is CASSPLAADTQYF. The CDR3 coding sequence is TGTGCCAGCAGTCCACTAGCGGCAGATACGCAGTATTTT. J is TRBJ2-3 and V is TRBV6-5; 8 positions agree with TRBD2. This CDR3 has 13 amino acids. The germline V gene has CDR1 MNHEY and CDR2 SVGAGI. Losses at the gene ends were 5 bases for V and 4 bases for J; bases not matched to a gene: 2.

This clonotype was counted ten times or more. V and J are TRBV3-1 and TRBJ2-7; possible D gene TRBD2, 6 bases. CDR3 length equals 16 residues. The V end was cut by 4 bases, the J end by 3 bases, with 19 bases between. Germline CDR1 LGHDT, CDR2 YNNKEL (reference sequence). CDR3: CASSRSGDGGLYEQYF. CDR3 nucleotides: TGTGCCAGCAGCCGCTCGGGGGACGGCGGACTCTACGAGCAGTACTTC.

Many counts were recorded for this clonotype. This chain uses TRBV20-1 with TRBJ1-2, with a tentative D call TRBD1 (6 bases). The germline gives CDR1 DFQATT, CDR2 SNEGSKA (reference sequence). The CDR3 covers 15 residues. This CDR3 is CTLTRDRQGLYGYTF. The CDR3, as DNA: TGCACTCTAACGAGGGACCGTCAGGGGCTTTATGGCTACACCTTC.

The table lists this clonotype with many counts. The rearrangement uses TRBV6-5 and TRBJ1-1, with 10 bases fitting TRBD1. The ends lost 6 bases at V and 3 bases at J; junction bases unmatched: 13. CDR1 is MNHEY, CDR2 SVGAGI, per germline. The CDR3 covers 17 residues. CDR3 in DNA: TGTGCCAGCAGGCGAACCGACAGGGGGCGCGGGGACACTGAAGCTTTCTTT. It yields the protein CASRRTDRGRGDTEAFF.

V usage is TRBV3-1 and J usage is TRBJ1-2; D is unresolved. Germline CDR1 is LGHDT and CDR2 is YNNKEL (reference sequence). This CDR3 has 14 residues. Trimming pared 3 bases from V and 4 bases from J, leaving 12 bases between. The CDR3 DNA follows: TGTGCCAGCAGCCACCATGGACGGGGCTATGGCTACACCTTC. This translates into CASSHHGRGYGYTF.

This clonotype was detected many times. The CDR3 coding sequence is TGTGCCAGCAGCAAAAAAAGACTAGCGGGAGTGGAGACCCAGTACTTC. Translation: CASSKKRLAGVETQYF. V gene TRBV7-8 combines with J gene TRBJ2-5; 12 nucleotides align to TRBD2. This CDR3 is built from 16 residues. Germline assignment: CDR1 SGHVS and CDR2 FQNEAQ. With 5 bases clipped from V and 5 bases from J, the junction kept 9 bases outside the gene matches.

The chain combines TRBV12-3 or TRBV12-4 with TRBJ2-7; the D gene is possibly TRBD1 (6 bases). V dropped 8 bases and J dropped 2 bases, with 16 bases sitting between them. CDR3 length: 14 residues. CDR3 loop: CASFKAGVTYEQYF. The CDR3 DNA follows: TGTGCCAGCTTCAAGGCAGGGGTAACCTACGAGCAGTACTTC.

On this clonotype itself: A junction end diverges from the germline sequence, so it may reflect a read error. The gene calls are TRBV5-1 and TRBJ2-2; 11 nucleotides match TRBD2. This CDR3 has 18 amino acids. Germline V gene sequence: CDR1 SGHRS, CDR2 YFSETQ. Here the CDR3 reads CDSSFPPGTSGNTGELFF. The CDR3 bases are TGCGACAGCAGCTTCCCCCCCGGGACTAGCGGGAACACCGGGGAGCTGTTTTTT. Drawing the rest from reference TRBV5-1 and TRBJ2-2, the complete variable domain is KAGVTQTPRYLIKTRGQQVTLSCSPISGHRSVSWYQQTPGQGLQFLFEYFSETQRNKGNFPGRFSGRQFSNSRSEMNVSTLELGDSALYLCDSSFPPGTSGNTGELFFGEGSRLTVL.

This clonotype has a single count. This may be a read error: a much more frequent sequence differs by one nucleotide. The V call is TRBV20-1, the J call TRBJ1-5; D unclear. This CDR3 has 18 residues. Germline-derived CDR1 and CDR2 are DFQATT and SNEGSKA (reference sequence). V lost 5 bases and J lost 8, with 31 bases in between. The DNA of the CDR3 is TGCAGTGCTGAGCAGACAATCAAACTTGATCTAGAACTAGAGCCCCAGCATTTT. Translated: CSAEQTIKLDLELEPQHF.

This clonotype was seen many times. The chain couples TRBV5-1 to TRBJ1-2; maybe TRBD1 (6 bases). CDR3 length equals 14 residues. Germline V gene sequence: CDR1 SGHRS, CDR2 YFSETQ. Trimming cost V 3 bases and J 8 bases, with 17 bases left between them. The CDR3 region is CASSSTGTRLGYTF. CDR3 bases: TGCGCCAGCAGCTCCACAGGGACCCGCCTAGGCTACACCTTC.

The rearrangement links TRBV28 to TRBJ2-7, with 10 positions matching TRBD2. The ends lost 5 bases at V and 0 bases at J; junction bases unmatched: 19. There are 20 residues in the CDR3. Germline CDR1 is MDHEN and CDR2 is SYDVKM. The CDR3 sequence is CASSGRTTGTSASSSYEQYF. As DNA, the CDR3 is TGTGCCAGCAGTGGAAGGACAACCGGGACTAGCGCTAGTTCCTCCTACGAGCAGTACTTC. The full variable domain, with the rest looked up from reference TRBV28 and TRBJ2-7, is DVKVTQSSRYLVKRTGEKVFLECVQDMDHENMFWYRQDPGLGLRLIYFSYDVKMKEKGDIPEGYSVSREKKERFSLILESASTNQTSMYLCASSGRTTGTSASSSYEQYFGPGTRLTVT.

The V gene is TRBV7-3, the J gene TRBJ2-3; a weak D match, TRBD1 (5 bases). CDR1 and CDR2 from the germline V gene are SGHTA and FQGTGA. The CDR3 is 13 amino acids. Trimming removed 5 bases from V and 4 bases from J, with 10 bases in between. The CDR3 reads CASSEKGADTQYF. The CDR3 DNA is TGTGCCAGCAGCGAGAAAGGGGCAGATACGCAGTATTTT.

In its sample, this clonotype was seen many times. The V gene is TRBV18, the J gene TRBJ2-7, with 9 bases aligning to TRBD1. J lost 5 bases, V lost 4 bases, and 6 bases had no gene match. Germline V CDR1 and CDR2: KGHSH, LQKENI. The CDR3 sequence is 14 residues long. CDR3 coding DNA: TGTGCCAGCTCACGGGGGACAGGGAACAACGAGCAGTACTTC. Residues: CASSRGTGNNEQYF.

This clonotype was picked up many times. The chain couples TRBV18 to TRBJ2-6; TRBD1 aligns across 8 bases. V lost 2 bases and J lost 0; bases outside the gene matches: 9. Germline CDR1 and CDR2: KGHSH and LQKENI. This CDR3 is built from 19 residues. CDR3 sequence: CASSPMRTGRTSGANVLTF. CDR3 DNA sequence: TGTGCCAGCTCACCAATGAGGACAGGGAGGACCTCTGGGGCCAACGTCCTGACTTTC.